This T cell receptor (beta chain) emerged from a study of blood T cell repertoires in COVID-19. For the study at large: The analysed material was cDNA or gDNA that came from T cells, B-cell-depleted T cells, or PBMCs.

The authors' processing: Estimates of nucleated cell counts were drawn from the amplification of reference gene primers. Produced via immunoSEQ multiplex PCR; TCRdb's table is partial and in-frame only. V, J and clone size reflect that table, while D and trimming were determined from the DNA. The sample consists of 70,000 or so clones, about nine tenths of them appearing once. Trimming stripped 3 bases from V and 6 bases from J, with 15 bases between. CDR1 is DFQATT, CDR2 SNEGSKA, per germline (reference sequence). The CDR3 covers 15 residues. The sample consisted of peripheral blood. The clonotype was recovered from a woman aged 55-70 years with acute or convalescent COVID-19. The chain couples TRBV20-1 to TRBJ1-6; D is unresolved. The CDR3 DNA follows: TGCAGTGCTAGTCCTCAGGCTATCCCTAATTCACCCCTCCACTTT. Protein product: CSASPQAIPNSPLHF.